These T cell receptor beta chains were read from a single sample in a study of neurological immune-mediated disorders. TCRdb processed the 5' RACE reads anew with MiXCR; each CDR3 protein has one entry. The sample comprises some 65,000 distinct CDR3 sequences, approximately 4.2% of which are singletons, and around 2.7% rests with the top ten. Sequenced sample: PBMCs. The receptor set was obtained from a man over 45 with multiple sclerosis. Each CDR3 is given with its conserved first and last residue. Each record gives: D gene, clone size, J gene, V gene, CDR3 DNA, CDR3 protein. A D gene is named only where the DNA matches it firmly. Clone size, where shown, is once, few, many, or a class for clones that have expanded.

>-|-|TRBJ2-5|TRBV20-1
TGCAGTGCTCAGAAGACGGGTAGGGTAAGGGAGACCCAGTACTTC
CSAQKTGRVRETQYF
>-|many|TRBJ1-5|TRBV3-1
TGTGCCAGCAGCCAAGATGAAAGGACTCGGCCCCAGCATTTT
CASSQDERTRPQHF
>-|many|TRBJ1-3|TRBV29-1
TGCAGCGCGAGTATCTCCTCCGGTGGAAACACCATATATTTT
CSASISSGGNTIYF
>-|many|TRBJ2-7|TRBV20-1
TGCAGTGCTAGGGAACCACTGAACAGTGAGCAGTACTTC
CSAREPLNSEQYF
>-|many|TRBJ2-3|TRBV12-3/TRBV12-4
TGTGCCAGCAGTTTATCGACCCGGGCAGATACGCAGTATTTT
CASSLSTRADTQYF
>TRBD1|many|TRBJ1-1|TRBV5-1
TGCGCCAGCAGCTTGGGAGGGACAGGGAGGACTGAAGCTTTCTTT
CASSLGGTGRTEAFF
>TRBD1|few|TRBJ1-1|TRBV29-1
TGCAGCGTTGGGGGGACAGGGAACACTGAAGCTTTCTTT
CSVGGTGNTEAFF
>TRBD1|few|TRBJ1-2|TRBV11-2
TGTGCCAGCAGCTTTCGAAGACAGGGCTTGTATGGCTACACCTTC
CASSFRRQGLYGYTF
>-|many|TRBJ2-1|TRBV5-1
TGCGCCAGCAGCAGCACAGGGAATGAGCAGTTCTTC
CASSSTGNEQFF
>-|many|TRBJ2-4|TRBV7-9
TGTGCCAGCAGCTTTTTCTACCTAGCCAAAAACATTCAGTACTTC
CASSFFYLAKNIQYF
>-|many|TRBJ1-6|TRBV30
TGTGCCTGGAGTGCAGGGTTGCTCGGTTCACCCCTCAACTTT
CAWSAGLLGSPLNF
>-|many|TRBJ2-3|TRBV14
TGTGCCAGCAGCCAAGCTCCGCAACATCCAGATACGCAGTATTTT
CASSQAPQHPDTQYF
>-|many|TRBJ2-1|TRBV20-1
TGCAGTGCTAGACCCCGGGACGGGAGTAACAATGAGCAGTTCTTC
CSARPRDGSNNEQFF
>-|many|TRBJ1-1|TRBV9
TGTGCCAGCAGCGTAGCCGGGAACACTGAAGCTTTCTTT
CASSVAGNTEAFF
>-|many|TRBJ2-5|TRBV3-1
TGTGCCAGCAGCCAAGGGCCGGTGCAGGTGGTACAGACCCAGTACTTC
CASSQGPVQVVQTQYF
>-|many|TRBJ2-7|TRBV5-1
TGCGCCAGCAGCTTGGGGGGACCCCCGAACGAGCAGTACTTC
CASSLGGPPNEQYF
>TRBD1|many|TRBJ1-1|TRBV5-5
TGTGCCAGCAGCCAACTGACAGGGAGGCTCGCTGAAGCTTTCTTT
CASSQLTGRLAEAFF
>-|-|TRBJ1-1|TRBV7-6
TGTGCCAGCCAGCCCAGCCTGAACACTGAAGCTTTCTTT
CASQPSLNTEAFF
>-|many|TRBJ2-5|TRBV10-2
TGCGCCAGCAGTGTCCTGTGGGGGGAGACCCAGTACTTC
CASSVLWGETQYF
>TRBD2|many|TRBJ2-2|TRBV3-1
TGTGCCAGCAGCCAAGATAGGCTAGCGGGGAACACCGGGGAGCTGTTTTTT
CASSQDRLAGNTGELFF
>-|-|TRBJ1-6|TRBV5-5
TGTGCCAGCAGCTTGGAGGGTTCCTCCTATAATTCACCCCTCCACTTT
CASSLEGSSYNSPLHF
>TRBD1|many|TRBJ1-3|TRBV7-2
TGTGCCAGCAGCTATTTGGGACAGGGAAGGGACACCATATATTTT
CASSYLGQGRDTIYF
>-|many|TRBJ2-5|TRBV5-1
TGCGCCAGCAGCTTGGTCCGGACTCCGGGGGAGACCCAGTACTTC
CASSLVRTPGETQYF
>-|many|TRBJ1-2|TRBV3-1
TGTGCCAGCAGCCTCCTGGCTAGGGGTGATGGCTACACCTTC
CASSLLARGDGYTF
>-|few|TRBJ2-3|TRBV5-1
TGCGCCAGCAGCTTGGATGGTGGGGGGGCCACAGATACGCAGTATTTT
CASSLDGGGATDTQYF
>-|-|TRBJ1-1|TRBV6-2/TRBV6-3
TGTGCCAGCAGTTACATGCACACTGAAGCTTTCTTT
CASSYMHTEAFF
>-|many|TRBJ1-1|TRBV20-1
TGCAGTGCTACCCTGACAGGGAACACTGAAGCTTTCTTT
CSATLTGNTEAFF
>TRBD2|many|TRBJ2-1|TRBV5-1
TGCGCCAGCAGCTTGGTGGGGGGGGTCCCCAATGAGCAGTTCTTC
CASSLVGGVPNEQFF
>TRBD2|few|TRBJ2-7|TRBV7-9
TGTGCCAGCAGCGCCGTCGGCCTAGCGGGGTTAGAGCAGTACTTC
CASSAVGLAGLEQYF
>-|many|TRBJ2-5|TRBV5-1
TGCGCCAGCAGCTTCCTTACGTCTCAAGAGACCCAGTACTTC
CASSFLTSQETQYF
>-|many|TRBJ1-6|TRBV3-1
TGTGCCAGCAGCTCACGAGGGATGCCGGGCTCACCCCTCCACTTT
CASSSRGMPGSPLHF
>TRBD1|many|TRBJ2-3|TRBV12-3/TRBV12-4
TGTGCCAGCAGGCCAGACAGGGGGAGGGCAGATACGCAGTATTTT
CASRPDRGRADTQYF
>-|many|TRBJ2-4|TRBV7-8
TGTGCCAGCAGCGCCCGAGGAGGGATAGCCAAAAACATTCAGTACTTC
CASSARGGIAKNIQYF
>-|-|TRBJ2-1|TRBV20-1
TGCAGTGCCACCCGCAAGTACAATGAGCAGTTCTTC
CSATRKYNEQFF
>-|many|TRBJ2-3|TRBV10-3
TGTGCCATCAGGCCGGGCGGAGATACGCAGTATTTT
CAIRPGGDTQYF
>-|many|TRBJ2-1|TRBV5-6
TGTGCCAGCAGCTTGAGGCAGTTCTACAATGAGCAGTTCTTC
CASSLRQFYNEQFF
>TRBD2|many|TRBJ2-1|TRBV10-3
TGTGCCATCAAGGGACTAGCGGGGAATGAGCAGTTCTTC
CAIKGLAGNEQFF
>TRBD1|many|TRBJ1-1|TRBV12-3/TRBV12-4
TGTGCCAGCAGTTTATCAGGGGGCACTGAAGCTTTCTTT
CASSLSGGTEAFF
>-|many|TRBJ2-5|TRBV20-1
TGCAGTGCCATCAAAGCGGGTATAGGAGAGACCCAGTACTTC
CSAIKAGIGETQYF
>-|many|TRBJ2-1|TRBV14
TGTGCCAGCAGCCAAGAGCTGGGGAATGAGCAGTTCTTC
CASSQELGNEQFF
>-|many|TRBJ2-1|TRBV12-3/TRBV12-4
TGTGCCAGCAGTTTGGTACCGAATGAGCAGTTCTTC
CASSLVPNEQFF
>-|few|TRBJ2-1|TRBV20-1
TGCAGTGCTAGCCAGGTGGTCCCGGACGAGCAGTTCTTC
CSASQVVPDEQFF
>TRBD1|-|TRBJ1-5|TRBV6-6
TGTGCCAGCAGCCACGGGACAGTTGGCAATCAGCCCCAGCATTTT
CASSHGTVGNQPQHF
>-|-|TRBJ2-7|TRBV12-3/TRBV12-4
TGTGCCAGCAGCCGGTACTACGAGCAGTACTTC
CASSRYYEQYF
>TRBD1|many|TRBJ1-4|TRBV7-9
TGTGCCAGCAGCCCCGGTGAAGGGGGCGGTGAAAAACTGTTTTTT
CASSPGEGGGEKLFF
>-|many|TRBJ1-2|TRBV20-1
TGCAGTGCTAGAGACACCGGGGTCTATGGCTACACCTTC
CSARDTGVYGYTF
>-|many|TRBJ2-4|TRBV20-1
TGCAGTGCCCACACAGGGCTAGCCAAAAACATTCAGTACTTC
CSAHTGLAKNIQYF
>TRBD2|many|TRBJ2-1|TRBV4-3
TGCGCCAGCAGCCAGGGAACTAGCGGAGGCTCCTACAATGAGCAGTTCTTC
CASSQGTSGGSYNEQFF